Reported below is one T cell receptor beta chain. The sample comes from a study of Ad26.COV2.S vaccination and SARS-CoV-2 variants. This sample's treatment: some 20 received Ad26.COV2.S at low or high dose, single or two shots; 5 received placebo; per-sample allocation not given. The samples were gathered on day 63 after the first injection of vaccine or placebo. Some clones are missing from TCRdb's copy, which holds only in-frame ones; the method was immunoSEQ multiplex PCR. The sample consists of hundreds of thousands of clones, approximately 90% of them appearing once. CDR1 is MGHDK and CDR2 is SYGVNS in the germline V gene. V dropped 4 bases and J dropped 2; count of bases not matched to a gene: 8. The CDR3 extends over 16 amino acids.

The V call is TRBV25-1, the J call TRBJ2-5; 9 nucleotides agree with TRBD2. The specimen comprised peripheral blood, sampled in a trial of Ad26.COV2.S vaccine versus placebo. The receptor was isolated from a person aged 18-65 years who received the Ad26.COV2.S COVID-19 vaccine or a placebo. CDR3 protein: CASSGGTSWYQETQYF. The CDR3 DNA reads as TGTGCCAGCAGTGGGGGGACTAGCTGGTATCAAGAGACCCAGTACTTC.